This entry lists 19 T cell receptor beta chains sequenced from one sample in a study of blood T cell repertoires in COVID-19. Clones were read by immunoSEQ multiplex PCR, and TCRdb kept only the in-frame ones, dropping some. There are 400,000 to 500,000 clones in the sample; roughly 90% occur only once, and 1.4% to 1.5% lies in the top ten. Source material: PBMCs or T cells enriched from blood (not recorded which). All receptors derive from a woman aged 18-29 years who had been exposed to COVID-19.

The genes are TRBV6-5 and TRBJ1-2; 12 bases line up with TRBD1. The germline V gene has CDR1 MNHEY and CDR2 SVGAGI. Trimming took 6 bases from V and 2 from J; bases not matched to a gene: 4. The CDR3 length is 15 residues. Written as DNA, the CDR3 is TGTGCCAGCAGATTCGGGACAGGGGGCAACTATGGCTACACCTTC. Translated, it gives CASRFGTGGNYGYTF.

The chain joins TRBV30 to TRBJ1-1; D call uncertain. Trimming took 0 bases from V and 0 from J, leaving 11 bases between them. Germline V gene sequence: CDR1 GTSNPN, CDR2 SVGIG (reference sequence). The CDR3 has 15 amino acids. The CDR3 reads CAWSVLGGLNTEAFF. CDR3 DNA: TGTGCCTGGAGTGTACTAGGCGGACTGAACACTGAAGCTTTCTTT. The entire variable domain, with the rest obtained from reference TRBV30 and TRBJ1-1, is as follows: SQTIHQWPATLVQPVGSPLSLECTVEGTSNPNLYWYRQAAGRGLQLLFYSVGIGQISSEVPQNLSASRPQDRQFILSSKKLLLSDSGFYLCAWSVLGGLNTEAFFGQGTRLTVV.

CDR3 residues: CASSIAGSVNEQFF. The CDR3 DNA sequence: TGTGCCAGCAGTATAGCGGGATCGGTTAATGAGCAGTTCTTC. The chain uses TRBV2 and TRBJ2-1; 8 nucleotides line up with TRBD2. Per the germline V gene, CDR1 is SNHLY and CDR2 is FYNNEI. V was pared by 5 bases and J by 7 bases, with 7 bases of the junction left unmatched. The CDR3 spans 14 residues.

The chain is built from TRBV2 and TRBJ2-5; TRBD2 agrees at 13 bases. CDR3 size: 15 residues. J lost 5 bases, V lost 6 bases, and 6 bases had no gene match. Germline loops: CDR1 SNHLY, CDR2 FYNNEI. The CDR3 protein is CASRGLAGVWETQYF. CDR3 sequence (DNA): TGTGCCAGCAGAGGACTAGCGGGAGTATGGGAGACCCAGTACTTC.

The chain is built from TRBV27 and TRBJ2-1, with D possibly TRBD2 on 6 matching bases. CDR1 is MNHEY, CDR2 SMNVEV, per germline (reference sequence). CDR3 length: 14 residues. With 0 bases removed from V and 3 bases from J, the gap between germline ends came to 6 bases. CDR3 DNA sequence: TGTGCCAGCAGTTTATCGCGGGACTACAATGAGCAGTTCTTC. Its translation: CASSLSRDYNEQFF.

The chain has TRBV2 and TRBJ1-5; TRBD1 aligns across 7 bases. This CDR3 has 15 residues. Germline CDR1 SNHLY, CDR2 FYNNEI. The ends lost 8 bases at V and 1 base at J; junction bases unmatched: 8. In nucleotides, the CDR3 is TGTGCCAGCGGACAGGAGGGTTCGAGCAATCAGCCCCAGCATTTT. It encodes CASGQEGSSNQPQHF.

This rearrangement joins TRBV30 to TRBJ1-2; D gene uncertain. The V and J ends lost 4 bases and 7 bases respectively, with 10 bases between them. CDR1 is GTSNPN and CDR2 is SVGIG in the germline V gene (reference sequence). This CDR3 comprises 11 residues. CDR3 loop: CAWINTFGYTF. The CDR3 region has the DNA TGTGCCTGGATTAACACATTTGGCTACACCTTC.

The chain joins TRBV27 to TRBJ2-7; D ambiguous. The germline V and J ends were trimmed by 2 bases and 2 bases, with 10 bases remaining between them. This CDR3 region has 14 residues. Germline CDR1 reads MNHEY; CDR2 reads SMNVEV (reference sequence). The DNA for the CDR3 is TGTGCCAGCAGTTTAAATGACTTGGCCTACGAGCAGTACTTC. As protein: CASSLNDLAYEQYF.

J is TRBJ1-5 and V is TRBV28, with D unclear. Germline V lookup: CDR1 MDHEN, CDR2 SYDVKM. The V end was cut by 4 bases, the J end by 5 bases, with 6 bases between. The CDR3 length is 12 residues. The CDR3 sequence is CASSYGYQPQHF. The CDR3 nucleotides read TGTGCCAGCAGTTACGGTTATCAGCCCCAGCATTTT.

The CDR3 nucleotides are TGTGCCAGCAGCTTAGGAGGGGGCGCGAATTCACCCCTCCACTTT. This encodes CASSLGGGANSPLHF. The J gene is TRBJ1-6, the V gene TRBV11-1, with 7 bases fitting TRBD1. The CDR3 spans 15 residues. Trimming removed 1 base from V and 7 bases from J; junction bases left unmatched: 4. From germline, CDR1 is SGHAT and CDR2 FQDESV (reference sequence).

The J gene is TRBJ2-7, the V gene TRBV5-4; 8 bases fit TRBD1. This CDR3 has 16 amino acids. Trimming took 0 bases from V and 4 from J; bases not matched to a gene: 9. Germline V lookup: CDR1 SGHNT, CDR2 YYREEE (reference sequence). The CDR3: CASSLGVGTGSYEQYF. The CDR3 DNA is TGTGCCAGCAGCTTGGGTGTGGGGACAGGCTCTTACGAGCAGTACTTC.

The chain uses TRBV13 and TRBJ2-7, with D possibly TRBD2 on 5 matching bases. Trimming removed 0 bases at V and 7 bases at J, with 10 bases between. In germline, CDR1 is PRHDT, CDR2 FYEKMQ (reference sequence). CDR3 length: 13 residues. CDR3 protein: CASSLGGLREQYF. Written as DNA, the CDR3 is TGTGCCAGCAGCTTAGGTGGACTTCGAGAGCAGTACTTC.

The chain recombines TRBV29-1 with TRBJ2-7; maybe TRBD1 (6 bases). CDR1 and CDR2 (germline): SQVTM, ANQGSEA. The CDR3 is 13 amino acids. V was cut by 6 bases and J by 3 bases, with 15 bases left in between. CDR3 protein: CSVARTDFYEQYF. In nucleotides, the CDR3 is TGCAGCGTAGCCCGGACAGATTTCTACGAGCAGTACTTC.

The chain recombines TRBV19 with TRBJ2-7, with TRBD2 as a possible D gene (6 bases). V was trimmed by 2 bases and J by 3 bases, leaving 11 bases between them. Germline CDR1 LNHDA, CDR2 SQIVND (reference sequence). The CDR3 extends over 14 amino acids. This CDR3 reads CASSIRPGDYEQYF. CDR3 coding DNA: TGTGCCAGTAGTATAAGGCCGGGGGACTACGAGCAGTACTTC.

The chain is built from TRBV20-1 and TRBJ1-3, with D perhaps matching TRBD1 (5 bases). The CDR3 has 18 amino acids. Germline CDR1 reads DFQATT; CDR2 reads SNEGSKA (reference sequence). V lost 3 bases and J 0 bases, leaving 21 bases between the germline ends. The CDR3 loop is CSASGQGLPSLSGNTIYF. CDR3 nucleotide sequence: TGCAGTGCTAGTGGACAAGGTTTACCCTCGCTCTCTGGAAACACCATATATTTT.

V usage is TRBV4-1 and J usage is TRBJ2-5; TRBD2 matches 13 bases. V trimming: 1 base; J trimming: 3 bases; junction bases outside the gene matches: 5. This CDR3 region has 17 residues. Germline assignment: CDR1 MGHRA and CDR2 YSYEKL. This CDR3 is CASSQGFGLAGEETQYF. CDR3 sequence (DNA): TGCGCCAGCAGCCAAGGGTTCGGACTAGCGGGAGAAGAGACCCAGTACTTC.

The rearrangement links TRBV5-5 to TRBJ1-1; the D gene is possibly TRBD1 (6 bases). Germline assignment: CDR1 SGHKS and CDR2 YYEKEE (reference sequence). Trimming left V 1 base short and J 6 bases short, with 13 bases between. This CDR3 region has 14 residues. CDR3 coding DNA: TGTGCCAGCAGCTTGTGGGGGCGGTATCCTGAAGCTTTCTTT. It codes for CASSLWGRYPEAFF.

The V call is TRBV19, the J call TRBJ2-7, with 8 positions matching TRBD2. The length of the CDR3 is 16 residues. V trimming: 3 bases; J trimming: 2 bases; junction bases outside the gene matches: 9. Germline loops: CDR1 LNHDA, CDR2 SQIVND (reference sequence). The CDR3 DNA reads TGTGCCAGTAGTATCGAAGGTAGCGGGAACCCCTACGAGCAGTACTTC. It translates to CASSIEGSGNPYEQYF.

Only a few counts were recorded for this clone. This sequence joins TRBV24-1 and TRBJ2-5; D may be TRBD2 (7 bases). The CDR3 length is 13 residues. Looked up from germline, CDR1 is KGHDR and CDR2 is SFDVKD. Trimming took 7 bases from V and 4 from J, leaving 12 bases between them. CDR3 bases: TGTGCCACCAGGAGGGGGGGCGGAGAGACCCAGTACTTC. As protein: CATRRGGGETQYF.